A selection of T cell receptor beta chains follows, all from one sample in a study of shared clonotypes between healthy human individuals. Clones were sequenced by immunoSEQ multiplex PCR, and TCRdb holds only the in-frame ones, with some missing. The table records 1.4 million or so clones, approximately 98.5% of them present only once. The sequencing input was naive CD4+ T cells sorted from blood. The receptors come from a man younger than 45 in good health. Each CDR3 is given with its conserved first and last residue.

J gene	V gene	CDR3 protein
TRBJ2-5	TRBV18	CASSPLPYPPGTQYF
TRBJ2-1	TRBV11-2	CASSLATGRVYNEQFF
TRBJ1-5	TRBV5-5	CASSLMPDQPQHF
TRBJ2-1	TRBV10-2	CASSGDENSYNEQFF
TRBJ2-7	TRBV6-1	CASSEVGQGTYEQYF
TRBJ2-4	TRBV28	CASSLGRTGGVDF
TRBJ2-5	TRBV9	CASSVGQQETQYF
TRBJ2-2	TRBV11-3	CASSLSPGELFF
TRBJ2-1	TRBV14	CASSQGDRWENEQFF
TRBJ1-2	TRBV28	CASTDLAKTELF
TRBJ2-7	TRBV28	CASSTGKGAYEQYF
TRBJ2-7	TRBV7-6	CASSSAGPRSYF
TRBJ2-3	TRBV5-1	CASSLDETSGTGDTQYF